This T cell receptor (beta chain) was captured in a study of T cell responses to AZD1222 COVID-19 vaccine. Unmatched junction bases numbered 3, after V lost 3 bases and J lost 3 bases. Looked up from germline, CDR1 is KGHSH and CDR2 is LQKENI. The CDR3 spans 14 residues. Study-level points and caveats: Targeting of unmutated variant regions was reportedly seen in nearly half of spike-specific TCRs. None of the repertoires were sampled until the peak T cell response had passed. Donors were largely white British and mainly female; clonal diversity was possibly underestimated.

Measured with immunoSEQ multiplex PCR; TCRdb has only the in-frame clones, and not every one. The sample shows approximately 100,000 clones, less than 90% of them seen only once. This clone was seen a single time. Its antigen is unidentified. The receptor's source is an adult in good health. This material consisted of peripheral blood, taken on day 0 of AZD1222 vaccination. The chain couples TRBV18 to TRBJ2-7; 9 positions agree with TRBD1. This CDR3 is CASSPRDRDYEQYF. Written as DNA, the CDR3 is TGTGCCAGCTCACCTAGGGACAGGGACTACGAGCAGTACTTC.